This T cell receptor (beta chain) was recorded in a study of shared clonotypes between healthy human individuals. Method: immunoSEQ multiplex PCR; TCRdb's copy keeps in-frame clones and lacks some. The table records roughly 1 million clones, around four fifths of them present only once. V lost 6 bases to trimming and J lost 6 bases; unmatched junction nucleotides: 2. This CDR3 region has 13 residues. Germline V gene lookup returns CDR1 SNHLY and CDR2 FYNNEI. Sequenced material: memory CD4+ T cells sorted from blood. Described subset: CD45RA-negative fraction. The TCR was taken from a man aged 18 to 30 in good health. This chain connects TRBV2 to TRBJ1-5; 10 nucleotides align to TRBD1. Here the CDR3 reads CASSGQGVQPQHF. The CDR3 DNA reads as TGTGCCAGCAGCGGACAGGGGGTTCAGCCCCAGCATTTT.